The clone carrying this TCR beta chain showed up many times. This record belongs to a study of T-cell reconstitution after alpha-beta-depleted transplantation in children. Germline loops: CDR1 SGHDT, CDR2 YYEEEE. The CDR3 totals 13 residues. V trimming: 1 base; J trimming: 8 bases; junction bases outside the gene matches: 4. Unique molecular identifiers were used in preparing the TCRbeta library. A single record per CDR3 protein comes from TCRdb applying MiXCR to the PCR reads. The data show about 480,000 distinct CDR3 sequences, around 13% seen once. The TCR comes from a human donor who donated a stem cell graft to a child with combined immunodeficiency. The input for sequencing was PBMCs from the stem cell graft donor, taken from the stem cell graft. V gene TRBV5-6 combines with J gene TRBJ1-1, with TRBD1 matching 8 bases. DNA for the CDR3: TGTGCCAGCAGCTTGACAGGGGGGAAGGAAGCTTTCTTT. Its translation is CASSLTGGKEAFF.